The T cell receptor beta chain under discussion was sequenced for a study of shared clonotypes between healthy human individuals. Notes on the study in general: The represented genetic and exposure-history diversity was limited by the small number of donors.

When replicate PCRs were run on sorted subsets, they used about 200 ng DNA, approximately 33,000 T cell genomes. Sequenced by immunoSEQ multiplex PCR; TCRdb stores in-frame clones only, minus some. The top ten hold more than 0.45% of the sample, which has some 1,100,000 clones, approximately 80% seen once. Trimming removed 4 bases from V and 8 bases from J, with 17 bases in between. The CDR3 runs 15 residues. Germline V lookup: CDR1 SNHLY, CDR2 FYNNEI. In the case of this clone: Its antigen is still unknown.

The TCR comes from a man aged 18 to 30 in good health. Some clones in this sample may be carry-over from other donors' samples. The rearrangement uses TRBV2 and TRBJ1-4, with D possibly TRBD1 on 5 matching bases. Sequenced sample: memory CD4+ T cells from PBMCs. The subset is: CD45RA-negative fraction. The CDR3 sequence: CASSVGSREGEKLFF. The CDR3 coding sequence is TGTGCCAGCAGTGTCGGGAGCAGGGAAGGCGAAAAACTGTTTTTT.